This is a list of T cell receptor beta chains from one sample in a study of blood T cell repertoires in COVID-19. The protocol was immunoSEQ multiplex PCR, while the TCRdb copy is restricted to in-frame clones and leaves out a portion. The sample shows 250,000 to 400,000 clones, more than 75% of them seen only once. Sample: PBMCs or T cells enriched from blood (not recorded which). All receptors derive from a woman aged 30 to 39 who had recovered from COVID-19. CDR3s include the opening cysteine and the closing phenylalanine or tryptophan. A D gene is named only where the DNA matches it firmly. Clone size appears in some rows only: once, few, many, or a class for an expanded clone.

clone_size: NA; v_call: TRBV4-3; j_call: TRBJ2-7; d_call: TRBD2; cdr3_nt: TGCGCCAGCAGCCAAGAGCGGGAGATCGACGAGCAGTACTTC; cdr3_aa: CASSQEREIDEQYF
clone_size: NA; v_call: TRBV9; j_call: TRBJ1-2; d_call: TRBD1; cdr3_nt: TGTGCCAGCAGCGTTACCGGGACAGGGCATGGCTACACCTTC; cdr3_aa: CASSVTGTGHGYTF
clone_size: NA; v_call: TRBV4-1; j_call: TRBJ1-2; d_call: NA; cdr3_nt: TGCGCCAGCAGCCAAGATATGTTCGGGGGGAAGGACTATGGCTACACCTTC; cdr3_aa: CASSQDMFGGKDYGYTF
clone_size: NA; v_call: TRBV4-1; j_call: TRBJ2-5; d_call: TRBD2; cdr3_nt: TGCGCCAGCAGCCGGACCGGGAGCGGGGGGGCTGGAGAGACCCAGTACTTC; cdr3_aa: CASSRTGSGGAGETQYF
clone_size: NA; v_call: TRBV5-6; j_call: TRBJ1-3; d_call: NA; cdr3_nt: TGTGCCAGCAGCTTGGCGGTGTACGGCTCTGGAAACACCATATATTTT; cdr3_aa: CASSLAVYGSGNTIYF
clone_size: NA; v_call: TRBV7-2; j_call: TRBJ1-3; d_call: NA; cdr3_nt: TGTGCCAGCAGCTTAGCAGCTTCTACTGGAAACACCATATATTTT; cdr3_aa: CASSLAASTGNTIYF
clone_size: NA; v_call: TRBV6-1; j_call: TRBJ1-2; d_call: NA; cdr3_nt: TGTGCCAGCAGTGAGCGGGGGGACCATGGCTACACCTTC; cdr3_aa: CASSERGDHGYTF
clone_size: NA; v_call: TRBV3-1/TRBV3-2; j_call: TRBJ2-2; d_call: NA; cdr3_nt: TGTGCCAGCAGCCAAGGGGAGGCCGGGGAGCTGTTTTTT; cdr3_aa: CASSQGEAGELFF
clone_size: NA; v_call: TRBV19; j_call: TRBJ1-4; d_call: TRBD1; cdr3_nt: TGTGCCAGTAGTACCACACCGGGACAGGTTATCGAAAAACTGTTTTTT; cdr3_aa: CASSTTPGQVIEKLFF
clone_size: NA; v_call: TRBV25-1; j_call: TRBJ1-4; d_call: TRBD1; cdr3_nt: TGTGCCAGCAGCCCGGGACAGGGGCCAGAAAAACTGTTTTTT; cdr3_aa: CASSPGQGPEKLFF
clone_size: NA; v_call: TRBV13; j_call: TRBJ2-3; d_call: TRBD2; cdr3_nt: TGTGCCAGCAGCCTTTTGAGCGGGGAGGCAGATACGCAGTATTTT; cdr3_aa: CASSLLSGEADTQYF
clone_size: NA; v_call: TRBV18; j_call: TRBJ1-6; d_call: NA; cdr3_nt: TGTGCCAGCTCACCAGGGAGTGATGGGTCACCCCTCCACTTT; cdr3_aa: CASSPGSDGSPLHF
clone_size: NA; v_call: TRBV3-1/TRBV3-2; j_call: TRBJ1-5; d_call: TRBD1; cdr3_nt: TGTGCCAGCAGCCGGGGGACAGGGGGCGTCGGGCCCCAGCATTTT; cdr3_aa: CASSRGTGGVGPQHF
clone_size: NA; v_call: TRBV6-5; j_call: TRBJ1-1; d_call: NA; cdr3_nt: TGTGCCAGCAGTTACCGGGTTTACACTGAAGCTTTCTTT; cdr3_aa: CASSYRVYTEAFF
clone_size: NA; v_call: TRBV7-6; j_call: TRBJ2-7; d_call: NA; cdr3_nt: TGTGCCAGCAGCCCCCCGGGAGCCTACGAGCAGTACTTC; cdr3_aa: CASSPPGAYEQYF
clone_size: NA; v_call: TRBV5-5; j_call: TRBJ2-3; d_call: NA; cdr3_nt: TGTGCCAGCAGCTTGGCCGGGGTACCAAGCACAGATACGCAGTATTTT; cdr3_aa: CASSLAGVPSTDTQYF
clone_size: NA; v_call: TRBV5-1; j_call: TRBJ1-1; d_call: TRBD1; cdr3_nt: TGCGCCAGCAGGGGACAGGGGTCTAACGCGAATGAAGCTTTCTTT; cdr3_aa: CASRGQGSNANEAFF
clone_size: NA; v_call: TRBV6-5; j_call: TRBJ1-4; d_call: NA; cdr3_nt: TGTGCCAGCAGCGGGAGGGGCGCAACTAATGAAAAACTGTTTTTT; cdr3_aa: CASSGRGATNEKLFF
clone_size: NA; v_call: TRBV5-1; j_call: TRBJ1-1; d_call: NA; cdr3_nt: TGCGCCAGCAGCTTAGGGGCGTCCCACACTGAAGCTTTCTTT; cdr3_aa: CASSLGASHTEAFF
clone_size: NA; v_call: TRBV6-4; j_call: TRBJ2-7; d_call: TRBD2; cdr3_nt: TGTGCCAGCAGGGGACTAGTCTTCTACGAGCAGTACTTC; cdr3_aa: CASRGLVFYEQYF
clone_size: NA; v_call: TRBV18; j_call: TRBJ1-1; d_call: NA; cdr3_nt: TGTGCCAGCTCACCGCCCCGCGGAGGGAGGACTGAAGCTTTCTTT; cdr3_aa: CASSPPRGGRTEAFF
clone_size: NA; v_call: TRBV5-1; j_call: TRBJ2-3; d_call: TRBD1; cdr3_nt: TGCGCCAGCAGCTCCCCGGGACAGGGGACAGATACGCAGTATTTT; cdr3_aa: CASSSPGQGTDTQYF
clone_size: NA; v_call: TRBV6-2/TRBV6-3; j_call: TRBJ2-7; d_call: TRBD1; cdr3_nt: TGTGCCAGCAGTTACTCGTTAGGGGACAGGACCTACGAGCAGTACTTC; cdr3_aa: CASSYSLGDRTYEQYF
clone_size: NA; v_call: TRBV5-1; j_call: TRBJ2-5; d_call: TRBD1; cdr3_nt: TGCGCCAGCAGCTTACAGGGGACCCAAGAGACCCAGTACTTC; cdr3_aa: CASSLQGTQETQYF
clone_size: NA; v_call: TRBV7-2; j_call: TRBJ2-7; d_call: NA; cdr3_nt: TGTGCCAGCAGCTTAGTTGGGCGGGCTGGCGAGCAGTACTTC; cdr3_aa: CASSLVGRAGEQYF
clone_size: NA; v_call: TRBV19; j_call: TRBJ1-2; d_call: NA; cdr3_nt: TGTGCCAGTTATGGGGGCAGGGGCGCCGAAACTAACTATGGCTACACCTTC; cdr3_aa: CASYGGRGAETNYGYTF
clone_size: once; v_call: TRBV5-6; j_call: TRBJ1-2; d_call: TRBD1; cdr3_nt: TGTGCCAGCAGCTGGGACAGGGGAGAGAGGGCTAACTATGGCTACACCTTC; cdr3_aa: CASSWDRGERANYGYTF
clone_size: NA; v_call: TRBV4-2; j_call: TRBJ1-5; d_call: NA; cdr3_nt: TGTGCCAGCAGCCATGGAGGGCGGAGCAATCAGCCCCAGCATTTT; cdr3_aa: CASSHGGRSNQPQHF
clone_size: NA; v_call: TRBV14; j_call: TRBJ1-1; d_call: TRBD1; cdr3_nt: TGTGCCAGCAGCCAAGTAGTACAGGGGACTGAAGCTTTCTTT; cdr3_aa: CASSQVVQGTEAFF
clone_size: NA; v_call: TRBV3-1/TRBV3-2; j_call: TRBJ2-1; d_call: TRBD2; cdr3_nt: TGTGCCAGCAGCCTACGGACTAGCGGGTCTTACAATGAGCAGTTCTTC; cdr3_aa: CASSLRTSGSYNEQFF
clone_size: NA; v_call: TRBV7-2; j_call: TRBJ1-4; d_call: NA; cdr3_nt: TGTGCCAGTACGGGGGGGACTAATGAAAAACTGTTTTTT; cdr3_aa: CASTGGTNEKLFF
clone_size: NA; v_call: TRBV6-1; j_call: TRBJ1-2; d_call: NA; cdr3_nt: TGTGCCAGCAGTGAAGTTACCCGGGACTATGGCTACACCTTC; cdr3_aa: CASSEVTRDYGYTF
clone_size: NA; v_call: TRBV2; j_call: TRBJ1-1; d_call: TRBD1; cdr3_nt: TGTGCCAGCAGTGGGCCCGGGACAGTATTTAACACTGAAGCTTTCTTT; cdr3_aa: CASSGPGTVFNTEAFF